This T cell receptor (beta chain) was sequenced for a study of cytomegalovirus exposure and HLA in healthy donors. V was clipped by 5 bases and J by 2 bases; unmatched bases: 11. Germline CDR1 and CDR2: SNHLY and FYNNEI. The CDR3 length is 16 residues. Researchers ran the PCR with 60 Vbeta and 13 Jbeta primers. The protocol was immunoSEQ multiplex PCR, while the TCRdb copy is restricted to in-frame clones and leaves out a portion. The specimen's table records some 110,000 clones. Sequencing used PBMCs. This sequence was found in a man younger than 40 in good health and CMV-seronegative. This chain uses TRBV2 with TRBJ1-2; 7 nucleotides agree with TRBD1. The CDR3 spells CASSRDRDMVNYGYTF. CDR3 nucleotides: TGTGCCAGCAGTAGAGACAGGGACATGGTCAACTATGGCTACACCTTC.